Below, one T cell receptor (beta chain) is given with its context. Its specificity is not known. This entry comes from a study of CD8 T cells in ankylosing spondylitis. Notes on the study in general: Within ankylosing spondylitis blood, a TCR beta motif made up of roughly eight highly homologous variants appeared to be characteristic.

TCRdb analysed the 5' RACE reads with MiXCR anew, one entry per CDR3 protein. The sample carries under 950,000 distinct CDR3 sequences, around 19% recorded once. Per the germline V gene, CDR1 is MNHNY and CDR2 is SVGAGI (reference sequence). CDR3 length: 12 residues. V was pared by 8 bases and J by 4 bases, with 11 bases between. The sequenced sample consisted of blood, either unsorted or a sorted T cell fraction (not recorded which). The clonotype was recovered from a male donor with ankylosing spondylitis. The chain uses TRBV6-6 and TRBJ1-2; D gene ambiguous. The CDR3 reads CASLDGPYGYTF. Here the CDR3 DNA reads TGTGCCAGCCTGGACGGCCCCTATGGCTACACCTTC.